A single sample is the source of the 8 T cell receptor beta chains below, sequenced in a study of OX40 agonist ivuxolimab in advanced cancers. Only in-frame clones appear in the TCRdb table, and some are missing; sequencing was by immunoSEQ multiplex PCR. This table has 65,000 to 100,000 clones, around four fifths appearing once. Material: CD4+ or CD8+ T cells sorted from blood, obtained in a trial of the OX40 agonist ivuxolimab. The receptors originated from an adult with an advanced solid tumor such as melanoma, head and neck, liver or kidney cancer.

The genes are TRBV28 and TRBJ1-2; D perhaps matches TRBD1 (5 bases). CDR1 and CDR2 from the germline V gene are MDHEN and SYDVKM. With 2 bases removed from V and 8 bases from J, the gap between germline ends came to 12 bases. CDR3 length: 13 residues. The CDR3 DNA follows: TGTGCCAGCAGTTTACCGGGGGGTATAGGCTACACCTTC. It encodes CASSLPGGIGYTF.

V is TRBV4-1 and J is TRBJ1-3; D possibly corresponds to TRBD1 (6 bases). V lost 2 bases, J lost 4 bases, and 9 bases lay in between. The germline gives CDR1 MGHRA, CDR2 YSYEKL. The CDR3 consists of 14 residues. CDR3 sequence: CASSQPQGGNTIYF. The DNA for the CDR3 is TGCGCCAGCAGCCAACCACAGGGAGGAAACACCATATATTTT.

This chain uses TRBV28 with TRBJ1-1; TRBD1 might be the D (6 bases). Between the trimmed V and J ends, which lost 7 bases and 3 bases, there was a span of 15 bases. The CDR3 covers 14 residues. Germline V gene sequence: CDR1 MDHEN, CDR2 SYDVKM. In DNA form, the CDR3 reads TGTGCCAGCATCAAGGGGGACTGGTACACTGAAGCTTTCTTT. Translation: CASIKGDWYTEAFF.

This chain connects TRBV9 to TRBJ2-3, with TRBD2 matching over 11 bases. The CDR3 has 15 amino acids. After removal of 0 bases from V and 4 bases from J, the junction contained 1 base not matched to a gene. CDR1 and CDR2 from the germline V gene are SGDLS and YYNGEE. The CDR3 sequence: CASSVASGGPDTQYF. CDR3 coding DNA: TGTGCCAGCAGCGTAGCTAGCGGGGGGCCAGATACGCAGTATTTT.

A single count supports this clone. The chain recombines TRBV2 with TRBJ1-1; 7 bases fit TRBD1. The CDR3 is 13 residues long. CDR1 is SNHLY and CDR2 is FYNNEI in the germline V gene. The V gene end was trimmed by 6 bases and the J gene end by 0 bases; junction bases not matched to a gene: 1. CDR3 sequence: CASRGQVNTEAFF. The CDR3 region has the DNA TGTGCCAGCAGAGGACAGGTGAACACTGAAGCTTTCTTT.

This chain links TRBV7-2 with TRBJ1-1; 7 positions agree with TRBD1. Germline CDR1 SGHTA, CDR2 FQGNSA. The CDR3 sequence is 15 residues long. The ends lost 4 bases at V and 1 base at J; junction bases unmatched: 6. The CDR3 DNA reads TGTGCCAGCAGCTCCGACAGGGACGGGAACACTGAAGCTTTCTTT. Its protein is CASSSDRDGNTEAFF.

This clone occurred once. The J gene is TRBJ2-5, the V gene TRBV5-4; D is undetermined. The CDR3 consists of 11 residues. Trimming stripped 1 base from V and 4 bases from J, with 2 bases between. Germline CDR1 and CDR2: SGHNT and YYREEE (reference sequence). This chain's CDR3 is CASSLRETQYF. The CDR3 DNA reads TGTGCCAGCAGCTTGAGAGAGACCCAGTACTTC.

V is TRBV10-1 and J is TRBJ2-1, with D uncertain. CDR3 size: 9 residues. Trimming removed 7 bases at V and 8 bases at J, with 3 bases between. The germline CDR1 and CDR2 sequences are WNHNN and SYGVQD (reference sequence). The CDR3 DNA sequence: TGCGCCAGCAATTATGAGCAGTTCTTC. Its protein product is CASNYEQFF.